This T cell receptor (beta chain) was sequenced in a study of post-analysis software for immune sequencing data. Each TCR beta cDNA library carried unique molecular identifiers. TCRdb itself ran the PCR reads through MiXCR, one entry per CDR3 protein. The table shows around 400,000 distinct CDR3 sequences, with about 40% occurring only once. This TCR was sampled from a girl aged 2 to 10 with multiple sclerosis. Input material: blood.

The CDR3 region has the DNA TGTGCCAGCAGCAGAGGACTAGCGGGAGTCCAGTTCTTC. This gives the protein CASSRGLAGVQFF. The J gene is TRBJ2-1, the V gene TRBV6-5; 13 bases align to TRBD2. The CDR3 is 13 amino acids. CDR1 MNHEY and CDR2 SVGAGI come from the germline V gene. V dropped 6 bases and J dropped 13; count of bases not matched to a gene: 6.